This T cell receptor beta chain derives from a study of blood T cell repertoires in COVID-19. Study in general: COVID-19 samples from acute and convalescent phases originated in the United States, Italy and Spain. PBMCs, B-cell-depleted T cells, or T cells provided the cDNA or gDNA that made up the material.

The table came from immunoSEQ multiplex PCR; TCRdb's copy has only in-frame clones and leaves some out. Here the sample spans a few hundred thousand clones, 70% to 90% being singletons. Germline V gene lookup returns CDR1 MNHEY and CDR2 SVGAGI. V trimming: 9 bases; J trimming: 7 bases; junction bases outside the gene matches: 7. The CDR3 contains 14 residues. Material for sequencing was peripheral blood. This TCR derives from a woman aged 50 to 65 who had recovered from COVID-19. The chain links TRBV6-5 to TRBJ2-3; 13 bases match TRBD2. This CDR3 reads CASKTSGGPNTQYF. CDR3 sequence (DNA): TGTGCCAGTAAGACTAGCGGGGGGCCAAATACGCAGTATTTT.